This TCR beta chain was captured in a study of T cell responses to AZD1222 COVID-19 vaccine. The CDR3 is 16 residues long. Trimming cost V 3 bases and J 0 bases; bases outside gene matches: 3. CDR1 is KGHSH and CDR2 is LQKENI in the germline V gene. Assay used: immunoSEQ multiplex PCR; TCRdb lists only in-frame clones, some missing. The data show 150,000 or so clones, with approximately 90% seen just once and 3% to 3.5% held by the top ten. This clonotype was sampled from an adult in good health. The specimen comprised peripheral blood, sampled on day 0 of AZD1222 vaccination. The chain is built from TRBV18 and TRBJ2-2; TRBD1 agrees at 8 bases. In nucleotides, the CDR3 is TGTGCCAGCTCACCGCGGACAGGGTCGAACACCGGGGAGCTGTTTTTT. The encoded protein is CASSPRTGSNTGELFF.